This T cell receptor beta chain was recovered during a study of T cell changes during pregnancy in multiple sclerosis (dated by TCRdb to about 2019). Regarding the complete study: The study looked at changes in the T cell repertoire across pregnancy in women with multiple sclerosis.

A word on this clone: The antigen it binds to is not known. The sample holds no much larger clone one base away, and base qualities are not on file.

Including the terminal cysteine and phenylalanine, the CDR3 comprises 15 residues. This entry keeps only the CDR3 DNA: 45 bases, framed from base 1. V sheds 7 bases and J sheds 3 bases, leaving 19 bases between their ends. The CDR1 and CDR2 encoded by the germline V gene are MDHEN and SYDVKM. Library method: the immunoSEQ multiplex PCR assay. The table was pulled from immuneACCESS by TCRdb, which kept in-frame rearrangements only. Such tables lose some clones; where checked, under half of the loss comes from unresolved V genes, and the rest has no known cause. The sample has some 80,000 clones on record, approximately 95% of them singletons. Of the sample, 0.13% to 0.15% falls within the top ten clones.

This chain joins TRBV28 to TRBJ2-7; the D gene identity is not certain. The sequence derives from a female donor with multiple sclerosis, enrolled in a pregnancy study. The source material was CD4+ T cells from peripheral blood mononuclear cells, sampled after pregnancy. This receptor carries the CDR3 CASIEYGQSGYEQYF. The DNA sequence follows: TGTGCCAGCATCGAGTATGGGCAGTCCGGCTACGAGCAGTACTTC.